The table lists the clone carrying this T cell receptor (beta chain) with a few counts. Its target is unknown. The source of the sample is a study of cytomegalovirus exposure and HLA in healthy donors. General study points: A classifier reportedly called cytomegalovirus status with high sensitivity and specificity.

The CDR3 has 12 residues. V lost 6 bases and J 1 base, leaving 6 bases between the germline ends. Germline V CDR1 and CDR2: SGHRS, YFSETQ. PCR was performed using 60 Vbeta and 13 Jbeta primers. Sequenced by immunoSEQ multiplex PCR; TCRdb stores in-frame clones only, minus some. The sample has 150,000 or so clones, approximately 78% seen once. This clonotype was sampled from a human donor in good health. Sequencing was carried out using PBMCs. The chain employs TRBV5-1 and TRBJ2-3, with a possible D match to TRBD2 (6 bases). The CDR3 loop is CASKRGTDTQYF. DNA of the CDR3: TGCGCCAGCAAGCGGGGCACAGATACGCAGTATTTT.